This entry concerns a single T cell receptor beta chain. Its target is unknown. These data originate in a study of cytomegalovirus exposure and HLA in healthy donors. For the study at large: Researchers found that approximately 85% of about 400 genotyped donors fell within the Caucasian-associated ancestry cluster.

General observations from the study: Sequence variants that were highly shared formed a cluster that was likely a sequencing artifact. Through in vitro validation, a few CMV-associated chains were shown to be specific for CMV antigens.

The CDR3 runs 16 residues. V gave up 3 bases and J gave up 3 bases, with 16 bases separating them. The PCR was carried out with 60 Vbeta primers and 13 Jbeta primers. The repertoire was sequenced with immunoSEQ multiplex PCR; TCRdb's copy has only in-frame clones and lacks some. The repertoire includes some 130,000 clones, roughly 82% of them detected once, and around 11% sits in the top ten. Sequencing used PBMCs. The V and J genes are TRBV23-1 and TRBJ2-3; possibly TRBD2 for D (6 bases). TRBV23-1 counts as an open reading frame of uncertain function. The origin of this receptor is a male donor in good health and CMV-seropositive. CDR3: CASSHPSPGVTDTQYF. The CDR3 nucleotides are TGCGCCAGCAGTCACCCGTCCCCGGGGGTGACAGATACGCAGTATTTT.